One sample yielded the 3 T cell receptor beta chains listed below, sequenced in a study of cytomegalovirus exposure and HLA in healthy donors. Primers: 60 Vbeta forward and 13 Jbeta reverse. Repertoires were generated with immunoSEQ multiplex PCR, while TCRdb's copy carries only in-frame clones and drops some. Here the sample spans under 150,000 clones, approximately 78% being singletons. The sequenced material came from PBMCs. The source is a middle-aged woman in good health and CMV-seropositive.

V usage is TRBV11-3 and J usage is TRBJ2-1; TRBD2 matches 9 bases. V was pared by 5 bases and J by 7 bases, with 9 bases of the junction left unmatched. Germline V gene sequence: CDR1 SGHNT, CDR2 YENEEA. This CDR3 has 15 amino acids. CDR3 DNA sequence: TGTGCCAGCAGCCACGTAGGGGCGGGAGGGAATGAGCAGTTCTTC. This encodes CASSHVGAGGNEQFF.

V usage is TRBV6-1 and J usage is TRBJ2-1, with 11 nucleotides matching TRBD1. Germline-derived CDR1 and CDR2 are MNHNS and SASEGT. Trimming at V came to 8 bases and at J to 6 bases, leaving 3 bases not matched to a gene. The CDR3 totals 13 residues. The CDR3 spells CASGGTGGNEQFF. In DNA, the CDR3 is TGTGCCAGCGGCGGGACAGGGGGCAATGAGCAGTTCTTC.

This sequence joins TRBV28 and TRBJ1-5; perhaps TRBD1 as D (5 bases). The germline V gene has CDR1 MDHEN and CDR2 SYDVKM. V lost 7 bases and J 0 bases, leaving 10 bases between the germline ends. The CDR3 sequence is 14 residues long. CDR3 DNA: TGTGCCAGCAACAGGCCCCTTAGCAATCAGCCCCAGCATTTT. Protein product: CASNRPLSNQPQHF. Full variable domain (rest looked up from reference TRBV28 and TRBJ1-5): DVKVTQSSRYLVKRTGEKVFLECVQDMDHENMFWYRQDPGLGLRLIYFSYDVKMKEKGDIPEGYSVSREKKERFSLILESASTNQTSMYLCASNRPLSNQPQHFGDGTRLSIL.